The sequence of this T cell receptor beta chain was determined in a study of blood T cell repertoires in COVID-19. Under the authors' procedure: Reference gene primer amplification in the assay estimated nucleated cell counts. Libraries were prepared by immunoSEQ multiplex PCR; TCRdb keeps only in-frame clonotypes and omits some of them. That table furnishes V, J and clone size, whereas the DNA furnished D and trimming. The data contain tens of thousands of clones, around 92% of them singletons. V lost 5 bases and J lost 4; bases outside the gene matches: 2. The CDR3 loop spans 12 amino acids. Germline V gene lookup returns CDR1 MDHEN and CDR2 SYDVKM.

This chain links TRBV28 with TRBJ2-7; 7 nucleotides agree with TRBD1. The clonotype comes from a human donor with active COVID-19. The donor label of this sample is uncertain. Sequenced: peripheral blood. CDR3 nucleotides: TGTGCCAGCAGTGCGACAGGGTACGAGCAGTACTTC. Translation: CASSATGYEQYF.